Listed here is a single TCR beta chain. The memory fraction was CD4+CD45RO+CD25- cells. CDR1 is SEHNR, CDR2 FQNEAQ, per germline (reference sequence). This CDR3 is built from 11 residues. Trimming pared 1 base from V and 10 bases from J, leaving 7 bases between. TCRdb recomputed calls from the 5' RACE reads with MiXCR, one row per CDR3 protein. This sample has 62,000 or so distinct CDR3 sequences, with 22% found just once. The clonotype was recovered from a female donor with breast cancer. Sequenced material: memory CD4+ T cells sorted from a lymph node. Subset given: memory CD4+ T cells, CD4+CD45RO+CD25-. The chain couples TRBV7-9 to TRBJ1-1; D gene unclear. Written as DNA, the CDR3 is TGTGCCAGCAGCTTAGAGGATACAGCTTTCTTT. It is translated as CASSLEDTAFF.